This T cell receptor beta chain was observed in a study of Ad26.COV2.S vaccination and SARS-CoV-2 variants. Study-level information: The donor participated in the COV1001 trial, in its Ad26.COV2.S arm.

The treatment was: roughly 20 received Ad26.COV2.S at low or high dose, single or two shots; roughly five received placebo; per-sample allocation not given. Sampling happened 63 days after the first vaccine or placebo injection. Assay: immunoSEQ multiplex PCR; the TCRdb copy retains only in-frame clones and omits some. The data show about 250,000 clones, roughly 89% seen once. V lost 1 base to trimming and J lost 0 bases, with 13 bases between them. CDR1 and CDR2 from the germline V gene are MGHRA and YSYEKL. There are 18 residues in the CDR3. The input for sequencing was peripheral blood, taken in a trial of Ad26.COV2.S vaccine versus placebo. This clonotype originated in a person aged 18-65 years who received the Ad26.COV2.S COVID-19 vaccine or a placebo. This chain uses TRBV4-1 with TRBJ1-6; a weak D match, TRBD1 (5 bases). The CDR3 sequence: CASSQGGGGSSYNSPLHF. CDR3 sequence (DNA): TGCGCCAGCAGCCAAGGCGGGGGAGGCAGCTCCTATAATTCACCCCTCCACTTT.